Below, 25 T cell receptor beta chains from the same sample are listed, as sequenced in a study of cytomegalovirus exposure and HLA in healthy donors. 13 Jbeta primers and 60 Vbeta primers were used for the PCR. Sequencing used immunoSEQ multiplex PCR; TCRdb keeps in-frame clones, though not all of them. The repertoire has 200,000 or so clones, around 81% of them found once; the top ten carry approximately 2%. Sequencing was done on a sample of PBMCs. These receptors came from a young woman in good health and CMV-seropositive.

The chain joins TRBV30 to TRBJ2-7; TRBD1 might be the D (6 bases). The V end lost 3 bases, the J end lost 4 bases, and 7 bases lay between the germline ends. CDR1 is GTSNPN and CDR2 is SVGIG in the germline V gene (reference sequence). This CDR3 comprises 11 residues. CDR3 bases: TGTGCCTGGAGAACAGGGTACGAGCAGTACTTC. Encoded protein: CAWRTGYEQYF.

J is TRBJ2-5 and V is TRBV14; 8 nucleotides align to TRBD1. With V trimmed by 4 bases and J by 5 bases, 9 bases remained unmatched. The CDR3 spans 15 residues. The germline V gene has CDR1 SGHDN and CDR2 FVKESK. The CDR3 sequence is CASSLPTGAVETQYF. Written as DNA, the CDR3 is TGTGCCAGCAGCCTACCGACAGGGGCAGTGGAGACCCAGTACTTC.

The chain joins TRBV9 to TRBJ2-6, with a tentative D call TRBD2 (6 bases). The germline gives CDR1 SGDLS, CDR2 YYNGEE. CDR3 size: 16 residues. V was trimmed by 0 bases and J by 2 bases, leaving 9 bases between them. This chain's CDR3 is CASSVGEAAGANVLTF. For the CDR3, the DNA is TGTGCCAGCAGCGTAGGGGAGGCGGCTGGGGCCAACGTCCTGACTTTC. Combining the CDR3 with reference TRBV9 and TRBJ2-6 gives the whole variable domain DSGVTQTPKHLITATGQRVTLRCSPRSGDLSVYWYQQSLDQGLQFLIQYYNGEERAKGNILERFSAQQFPDLHSELNLSSLELGDSALYFCASSVGEAAGANVLTFGAGSRLTVL.

The V call is TRBV9, the J call TRBJ2-5; TRBD2 aligns across 10 bases. The trim removed 1 base at V and 4 bases at J, leaving 7 bases unmatched. The CDR3 is 16 residues long. The V gene's germline CDR1 is SGDLS and CDR2 YYNGEE. DNA for the CDR3: TGTGCCAGCAGCGTATTCAGCGGGGGGGCGCGAGAGACCCAGTACTTC. Translation: CASSVFSGGARETQYF.

This chain joins TRBV7-6 and TRBJ1-2, with a weak D call TRBD1 (5 bases). The germline CDR1 and CDR2 sequences are SGHVS and FNYEAQ. The CDR3 loop spans 17 amino acids. V shed 2 bases and J shed 0 bases, with 16 bases lying between them. The CDR3 DNA follows: TGTGCCAGCAGCTTATCTTCCGTCACAGGAACTAACTATGGCTACACCTTC. Translated, it gives CASSLSSVTGTNYGYTF.

The chain carries TRBV7-2 and TRBJ1-1; D remains unclear. V shed 5 bases and J shed 8 bases, with 15 bases lying between them. The CDR3 has 13 amino acids. Looked up from germline, CDR1 is SGHTA and CDR2 is FQGNSA. Here the CDR3 reads CASSRGPLVEAFF. In DNA form, the CDR3 reads TGTGCCAGCAGCCGAGGCCCCCTCGTAGAAGCTTTCTTT.

This clone is a singleton in its sample. The rearrangement links TRBV2 to TRBJ2-3; the D gene is possibly TRBD2 (6 bases). The germline V gene has CDR1 SNHLY and CDR2 FYNNEI. V gave up 5 bases and J gave up 2 bases, with 11 bases separating them. The CDR3 contains 14 residues. The CDR3 DNA is TGTGCCAGCAGTCGCAGGGACTTCACAGATACGCAGTATTTT. It translates to CASSRRDFTDTQYF.

This clone was seen a handful of times. CDR3 bases: TGCGCCAGCAGCTTTACAGGGCTCTCCTACGAGCAGTACTTC. It encodes CASSFTGLSYEQYF. The V call is TRBV5-1, the J call TRBJ2-7; TRBD1 is a possible D gene (6 bases). With 2 bases removed from V and 0 bases from J, the gap between germline ends came to 9 bases. CDR3 length: 14 residues. Germline V gene lookup returns CDR1 SGHRS and CDR2 YFSETQ.

V and J are TRBV29-1 and TRBJ1-1; no clear D. The CDR3 spans 11 residues. Trimming removed 4 bases from V and 4 bases from J, with 7 bases in between. The germline V gene has CDR1 SQVTM and CDR2 ANQGSEA. CDR3 amino acids: CSVAILTEAFF. The CDR3 DNA is TGCAGCGTTGCTATTCTCACTGAAGCTTTCTTT. The full variable domain, completed using reference TRBV29-1 and TRBJ1-1, is SAVISQKPSRDICQRGTSLTIQCQVDSQVTMMFWYRQQPGQSLTLIATANQGSEATYESGFVIDKFPISRPNLTFSTLTVSNMSPEDSSIYLCSVAILTEAFFGQGTRLTVV.

The table lists this clone with a few counts. At one end the junction does not follow the germline gene, possibly because of a read error. The chain joins TRBV14 to TRBJ2-5; D call uncertain. Germline V gives CDR1 SGHDN, CDR2 FVKESK. The CDR3 consists of 13 residues. The CDR3 DNA reads as TGTGCCAGCAGCCTGCAGGTTCAAGGGACCCAGTACTTC. It encodes CASSLQVQGTQYF. Drawing the rest from reference TRBV14 and TRBJ2-5, the complete variable domain is EAGVTQFPSHSVIEKGQTVTLRCDPISGHDNLYWYRRVMGKEIKFLLHFVKESKQDESGMPNNRFLAERTGGTYSTLKVQPAELEDSGVYFCASSLQVQGTQYFGPGTRLLVL.

This clone was counted once. This chain links TRBV30 with TRBJ2-3; 7 bases are shared with TRBD1. With V trimmed by 3 bases and J by 2 bases, 5 bases remained unmatched. This CDR3 has 14 residues. From germline, CDR1 is GTSNPN and CDR2 SVGIG (reference sequence). The CDR3 protein is CAWSETGPTDTQYF. The CDR3 DNA reads as TGTGCCTGGAGCGAGACAGGGCCCACAGATACGCAGTATTTT.

The chain carries TRBV7-9 and TRBJ2-1; TRBD2 matches 9 bases. The germline CDR1 and CDR2 sequences are SEHNR and FQNEAQ (reference sequence). The junction had 1 base not matched to a gene; V was cut back by 3 bases and J by 4 bases. The CDR3 is 14 residues long. The DNA for the CDR3 is TGTGCCAGCAGCTTGGCGGGGGGGTACAATGAGCAGTTCTTC. Translation: CASSLAGGYNEQFF.

The chain links TRBV11-2 to TRBJ2-1; 7 bases fit TRBD2. This CDR3 spans 15 amino acids. Germline CDR1 and CDR2: SGHAT and FQNNGV. Trimming at V came to 1 base and at J to 2 bases, leaving 2 bases not matched to a gene. The DNA of the CDR3 is TGTGCCAGCAGCTTAGTGGGAGGGCCCTACAATGAGCAGTTCTTC. This gives the protein CASSLVGGPYNEQFF.

The gene calls are TRBV18 and TRBJ2-5; 8 nucleotides match TRBD1. The germline CDR1 and CDR2 sequences are KGHSH and LQKENI. J was trimmed by 5 bases and V by 6 bases; bases with no gene match: 5. The CDR3 totals 13 residues. This CDR3 is CASSLTGVETQYF. The DNA for the CDR3 is TGTGCCAGCTCGTTGACAGGGGTGGAGACCCAGTACTTC.

This clone was found a few times. V is TRBV14 and J is TRBJ2-1; 8 bases fit TRBD1. There are 15 residues in the CDR3. Germline trimming cut 4 bases from V and 7 bases from J; bases unmatched to any gene: 9. CDR1 SGHDN and CDR2 FVKESK come from the germline V gene. CDR3 region: CASSPGQGMLNEQFF. The DNA for the CDR3 is TGTGCCAGCAGCCCAGGACAGGGAATGCTAAATGAGCAGTTCTTC.

The chain carries TRBV5-1 and TRBJ1-2; 10 bases are a match to TRBD1. Germline trimming cut 1 base from V and 8 bases from J; bases unmatched to any gene: 5. The CDR3 contains 14 residues. Germline V gene sequence: CDR1 SGHRS, CDR2 YFSETQ. Here the CDR3 DNA reads TGCGCCAGCAGCTTGTATCGGGACAGGGGAGGCTACACCTTC. It specifies CASSLYRDRGGYTF.

The rearrangement uses TRBV4-1 and TRBJ1-5; perhaps TRBD1 as D (6 bases). The length of the CDR3 is 17 residues. V gave up 1 base and J gave up 2 bases, with 15 bases separating them. Germline-derived CDR1 and CDR2 are MGHRA and YSYEKL. CDR3 sequence (DNA): TGCGCCAGCAGCCAAGGGGTCGAGCCAGGGGGCAATCAGCCCCAGCATTTT. Protein sequence: CASSQGVEPGGNQPQHF.

V is TRBV29-1 and J is TRBJ2-3, with TRBD2 identical over 7 bases. The CDR3 has 17 amino acids. Germline values: CDR1 SQVTM, CDR2 ANQGSEA. Trimming cost V 0 bases and J 5 bases; bases outside gene matches: 14. CDR3 sequence (DNA): TGCAGCGTTGAAGAACTGGTCCGGGGAGGGTCACAAGATACGCAGTATTTT. Protein sequence: CSVEELVRGGSQDTQYF.

V gene TRBV29-1 combines with J gene TRBJ2-1, with D possibly TRBD2 on 5 matching bases. The CDR3 contains 15 residues. Germline V gives CDR1 SQVTM, CDR2 ANQGSEA. Between the trimmed V and J ends, which lost 7 bases and 8 bases, there was a span of 24 bases. In DNA, the CDR3 is TGCAGCGACGCGCTAGCTTTGGGGTCTCGGGATGAGCAGTTCTTC. Its protein is CSDALALGSRDEQFF.

The rearrangement uses TRBV5-1 and TRBJ2-1, with a tentative D call TRBD1 (5 bases). V shed 2 bases and J shed 4 bases, with 10 bases lying between them. The CDR3 consists of 14 residues. CDR1 and CDR2 (germline): SGHRS, YFSETQ. CDR3 in DNA: TGCGCCAGCAGCTTAGTCGACAGATACAATGAGCAGTTCTTC. It yields the protein CASSLVDRYNEQFF.

V and J are TRBV7-8 and TRBJ1-1, with unresolved D. V gave up 3 bases and J gave up 6 bases, with 8 bases separating them. This CDR3 has 12 amino acids. The germline V gene encodes CDR1 SGHVS and CDR2 FQNEAQ. CDR3 region: CASSLNRAEAFF. Written as DNA, the CDR3 is TGTGCCAGCAGCTTGAATCGCGCTGAAGCTTTCTTT.

The CDR3 protein is CASSAGRGRNTEAFF. The CDR3 bases are TGTGCCAGCAGCGCTGGGCGGGGGCGGAACACTGAAGCTTTCTTT. This chain connects TRBV7-2 to TRBJ1-1, with D tentatively TRBD1 (6 bases). The ends were cut back, 5 bases at V and 1 base at J, with 14 bases in the middle. CDR1 is SGHTA, CDR2 FQGNSA, per germline. This CDR3 has 15 residues.

The chain is built from TRBV5-1 and TRBJ1-4, with 10 bases identical to TRBD1. Trimming cost V 2 bases and J 8 bases; bases outside gene matches: 3. The CDR3 consists of 14 residues. Germline V gene lookup returns CDR1 SGHRS and CDR2 YFSETQ. CDR3 protein: CASSFRDRGEKLFF. Here the CDR3 DNA reads TGCGCCAGCAGCTTCCGGGACAGGGGCGAAAAACTGTTTTTT. The whole variable domain, remainder taken from reference TRBV5-1 and TRBJ1-4, is KAGVTQTPRYLIKTRGQQVTLSCSPISGHRSVSWYQQTPGQGLQFLFEYFSETQRNKGNFPGRFSGRQFSNSRSEMNVSTLELGDSALYLCASSFRDRGEKLFFGSGTQLSVL.

This chain joins TRBV6-5 and TRBJ2-7; 8 bases agree with TRBD1. The CDR3 consists of 15 residues. Looked up from germline, CDR1 is MNHEY and CDR2 is SVGAGI. After removal of 0 bases from V and 5 bases from J, the junction contained 6 bases not matched to a gene. The CDR3 sequence is CASSYSRRGLDEQYF. The CDR3 coding sequence is TGTGCCAGCAGTTACTCTCGCAGGGGGCTCGACGAGCAGTACTTC.

This chain links TRBV27 with TRBJ2-2; perhaps TRBD2 as D (6 bases). Trimming cost V 3 bases and J 7 bases, with 6 bases left between them. CDR1 is MNHEY and CDR2 is SMNVEV in the germline V gene (reference sequence). This CDR3 is built from 12 residues. The CDR3 loop reads CASSLGGGELFF. CDR3 nucleotides: TGTGCCAGCAGTTTGGGAGGCGGGGAGCTGTTTTTT.